The T cell receptor beta chain under discussion was sequenced for a study of T cells in narcolepsy. Losses at the gene ends were 6 bases for V and 10 bases for J; bases not matched to a gene: 12. Germline CDR1 reads SGHVS; CDR2 reads FNYEAQ. The CDR3 extends over 15 amino acids. Assay used: immunoSEQ multiplex PCR; TCRdb lists only in-frame clones, some missing. Of about 32,000 clones listed, over 70% are singletons. Sequencing was done on a sample of memory (CD45RA-) CD4+ T cells from blood. V usage is TRBV7-6 and J usage is TRBJ1-4, with 9 bases identical to TRBD1. The TCR originated in a human donor in good health. The CDR3 sequence: CASSPSPVGQGKLFF. In nucleotides, the CDR3 is TGTGCCAGCAGTCCCAGTCCCGTGGGACAGGGAAAACTGTTTTTT.